This TCR beta chain emerged from a study of blood T cell repertoires in COVID-19. Looking at the study overall: Italy, Spain and the United States were the sources of the convalescent and acute COVID-19 samples. Sample material is recorded as cDNA or gDNA derived from T cells, B-cell-depleted T cells, or PBMCs.

Per the study methods: Reference gene primer amplification in the assay estimated nucleated cell counts. Method: immunoSEQ multiplex PCR; TCRdb's copy keeps in-frame clones and lacks some. For V, J and clone size, that table is used; D and trimming come from the DNA. The sample records 150,000 to 200,000 clones, around four fifths being singletons. Trimming pared 2 bases from V and 2 bases from J, leaving 5 bases between. The CDR3 is 12 amino acids. From germline, CDR1 is SGHNT and CDR2 YYREEE (reference sequence). The specimen was peripheral blood. The receptor's source is a woman of 80 years or more with active or convalescent COVID-19. The rearrangement uses TRBV5-4 and TRBJ2-7, with unresolved D. CDR3: CASSFKPYEQYF. As DNA, the CDR3 is TGTGCCAGCAGCTTCAAGCCCTACGAGCAGTACTTC. The entire variable domain, with the rest obtained from reference TRBV5-4 and TRBJ2-7, is as follows: ETGVTQSPTHLIKTRGQQVTLRCSSQSGHNTVSWYQQALGQGPQFIFQYYREEENGRGNFPPRFSGLQFPNYSSELNVNALELDDSALYLCASSFKPYEQYFGPGTRLTVT.